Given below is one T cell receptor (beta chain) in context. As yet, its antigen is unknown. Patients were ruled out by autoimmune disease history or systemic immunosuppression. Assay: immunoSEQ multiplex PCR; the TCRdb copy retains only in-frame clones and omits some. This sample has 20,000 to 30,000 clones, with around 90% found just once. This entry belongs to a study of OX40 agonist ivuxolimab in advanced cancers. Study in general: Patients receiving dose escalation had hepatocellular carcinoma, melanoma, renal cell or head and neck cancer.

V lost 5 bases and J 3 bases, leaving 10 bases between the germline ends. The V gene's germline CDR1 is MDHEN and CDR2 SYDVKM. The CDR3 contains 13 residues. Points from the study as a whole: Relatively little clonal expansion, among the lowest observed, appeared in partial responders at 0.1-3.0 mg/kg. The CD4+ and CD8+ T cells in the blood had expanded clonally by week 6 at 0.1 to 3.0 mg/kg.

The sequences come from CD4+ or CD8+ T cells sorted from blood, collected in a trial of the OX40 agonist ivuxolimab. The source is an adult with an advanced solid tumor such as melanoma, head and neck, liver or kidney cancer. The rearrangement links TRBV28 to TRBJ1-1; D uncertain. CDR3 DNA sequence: TGTGCCAGCAGTCGAGGGTTATACACTGAAGCTTTCTTT. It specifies CASSRGLYTEAFF.